Described below is a single T cell receptor (beta chain) sequence and its context. Trimming removed 2 bases at V and 4 bases at J, with 5 bases between. The germline CDR1 and CDR2 sequences are MNHNY and SVGAGI (reference sequence). The CDR3 sequence is 12 residues long. This sample stems from a study of technical replicates of blood from a handful of donors. Profiling relied on immunoSEQ multiplex PCR, and the TCRdb table lists in-frame clones only, not all of them. The repertoire consists of over 80,000 clones, with roughly 96% occurring once and the leading ten covering about 0.39%. This chain links TRBV6-6 with TRBJ1-2; TRBD1 might be the D (5 bases). The TCR sequence derives from a human donor in good health. Input material: T cells isolated from PBMCs. The CDR3 DNA sequence: TGTGCCAGCAGTTACCAGGGCTATGGCTACACCTTC. Its translation: CASSYQGYGYTF.